Given below is one T cell receptor (beta chain) in context. V lost 1 base to trimming and J lost 5 bases, with 6 bases between them. CDR1 is LGHDT, CDR2 YNNKEL, per germline (reference sequence). The CDR3 has 13 residues. This sample is drawn from a study of blood T cell repertoires in COVID-19. The repertoire was sequenced with immunoSEQ multiplex PCR; TCRdb's copy has only in-frame clones and lacks some. The sample has under 300,000 clones, 70% to 90% seen once. This TCR derives from a woman aged 40 to 55 who had recovered from COVID-19. This chain joins TRBV3-1 (or the pseudogene TRBV3-2) and TRBJ1-3; D gene uncertain. The specimen sequenced was peripheral blood. The CDR3 nucleotides are TGTGCCAGCAGCCAAGGGCACAGAAACACCATATATTTT. It yields the protein CASSQGHRNTIYF.